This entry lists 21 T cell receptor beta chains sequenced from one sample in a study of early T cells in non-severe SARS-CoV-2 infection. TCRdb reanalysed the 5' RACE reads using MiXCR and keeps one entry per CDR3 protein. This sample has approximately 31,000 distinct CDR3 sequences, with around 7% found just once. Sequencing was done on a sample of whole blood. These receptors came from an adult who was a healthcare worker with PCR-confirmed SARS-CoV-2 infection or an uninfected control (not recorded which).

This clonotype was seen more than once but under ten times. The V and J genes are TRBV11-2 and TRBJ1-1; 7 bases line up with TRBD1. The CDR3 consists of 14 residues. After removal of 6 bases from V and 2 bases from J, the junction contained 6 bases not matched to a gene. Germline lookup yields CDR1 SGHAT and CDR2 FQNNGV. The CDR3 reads CASSIQGSNTEAFF. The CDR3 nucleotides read TGTGCCAGCAGTATACAGGGGTCTAACACTGAAGCTTTCTTT. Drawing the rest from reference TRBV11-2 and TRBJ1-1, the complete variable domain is EAGVAQSPRYKIIEKRQSVAFWCNPISGHATLYWYQQILGQGPKLLIQFQNNGVVDDSQLPKDRFSAERLKGVDSTLKIQPAKLEDSAVYLCASSIQGSNTEAFFGQGTRLTVV.

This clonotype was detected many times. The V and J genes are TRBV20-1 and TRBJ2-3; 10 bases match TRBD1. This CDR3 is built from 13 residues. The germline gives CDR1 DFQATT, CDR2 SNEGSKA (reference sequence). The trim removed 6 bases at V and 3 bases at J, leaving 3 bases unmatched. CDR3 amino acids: CSAAGQGTDTQYF. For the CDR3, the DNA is TGCAGTGCGGCGGGACAGGGGACAGATACGCAGTATTTT.

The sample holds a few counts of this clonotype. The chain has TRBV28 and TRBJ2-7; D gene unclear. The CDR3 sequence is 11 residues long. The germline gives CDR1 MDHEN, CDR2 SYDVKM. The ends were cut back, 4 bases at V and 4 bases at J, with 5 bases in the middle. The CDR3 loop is CASSSIYEQYF. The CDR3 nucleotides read TGTGCCAGCAGTTCAATATACGAGCAGTACTTC. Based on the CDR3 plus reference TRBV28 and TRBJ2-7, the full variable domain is DVKVTQSSRYLVKRTGEKVFLECVQDMDHENMFWYRQDPGLGLRLIYFSYDVKMKEKGDIPEGYSVSREKKERFSLILESASTNQTSMYLCASSSIYEQYFGPGTRLTVT.

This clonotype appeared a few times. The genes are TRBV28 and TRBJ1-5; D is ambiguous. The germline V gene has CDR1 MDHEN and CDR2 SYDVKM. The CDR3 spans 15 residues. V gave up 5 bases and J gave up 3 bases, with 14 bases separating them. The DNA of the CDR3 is TGTGCCAGCAGTCTTTTTGCCGCTCTCAATCAGCCCCAGCATTTT. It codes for CASSLFAALNQPQHF.

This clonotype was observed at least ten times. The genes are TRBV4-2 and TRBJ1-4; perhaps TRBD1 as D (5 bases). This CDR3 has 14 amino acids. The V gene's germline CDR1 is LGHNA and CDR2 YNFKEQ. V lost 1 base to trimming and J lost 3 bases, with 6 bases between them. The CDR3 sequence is CASSQGQSNEKLFF. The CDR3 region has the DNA TGTGCCAGCAGCCAAGGACAGTCTAATGAAAAACTGTTTTTT.

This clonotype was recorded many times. In nucleotides, the CDR3 is TGTGCCAGTAGTTCCGGGACATCCCTGACTTGGGAAGGCTACACCTTC. Protein: CASSSGTSLTWEGYTF. The gene calls are TRBV19 and TRBJ1-2, with D tentatively TRBD1 (6 bases). This CDR3 region has 16 residues. Trimming shortened V by 5 bases and J by 8 bases, and 24 bases separated the two germline ends. Germline V gene data show CDR1 as LNHDA and CDR2 as SQIVND (reference sequence).

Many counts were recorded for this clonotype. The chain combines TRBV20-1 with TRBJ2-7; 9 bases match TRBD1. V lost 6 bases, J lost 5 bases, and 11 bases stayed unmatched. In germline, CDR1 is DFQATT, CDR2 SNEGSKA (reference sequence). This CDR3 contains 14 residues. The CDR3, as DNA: TGCAGTGCCCTACCGGGACAGGGTTCGGACGAGCAGTACTTC. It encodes CSALPGQGSDEQYF.

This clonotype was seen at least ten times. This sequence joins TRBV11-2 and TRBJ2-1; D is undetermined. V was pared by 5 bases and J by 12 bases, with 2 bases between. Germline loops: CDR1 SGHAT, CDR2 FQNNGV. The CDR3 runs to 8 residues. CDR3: CASSPQFF. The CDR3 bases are TGTGCCAGCAGCCCGCAGTTCTTC.

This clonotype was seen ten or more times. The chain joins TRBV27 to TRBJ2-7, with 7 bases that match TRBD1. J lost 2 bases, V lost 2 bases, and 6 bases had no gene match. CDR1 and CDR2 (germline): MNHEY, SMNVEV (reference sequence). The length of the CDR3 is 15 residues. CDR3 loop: CASSLRSQGAYEQYF. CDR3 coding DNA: TGTGCCAGCAGTTTAAGGAGCCAGGGGGCCTACGAGCAGTACTTC.

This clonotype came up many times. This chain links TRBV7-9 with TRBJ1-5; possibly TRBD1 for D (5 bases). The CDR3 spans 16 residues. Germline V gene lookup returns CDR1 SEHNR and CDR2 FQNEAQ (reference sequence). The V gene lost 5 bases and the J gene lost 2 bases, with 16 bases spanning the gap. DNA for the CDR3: TGTGCCAGCAGCCCAAAGGACACAGGAGGCAATCAGCCCCAGCATTTT. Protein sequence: CASSPKDTGGNQPQHF.

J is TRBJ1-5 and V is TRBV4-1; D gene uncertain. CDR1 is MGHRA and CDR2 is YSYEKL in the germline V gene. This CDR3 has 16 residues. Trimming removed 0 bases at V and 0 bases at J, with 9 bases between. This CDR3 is CASSQEASYSNQPQHF. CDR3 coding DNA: TGCGCCAGCAGCCAAGAGGCCAGCTATAGCAATCAGCCCCAGCATTTT.

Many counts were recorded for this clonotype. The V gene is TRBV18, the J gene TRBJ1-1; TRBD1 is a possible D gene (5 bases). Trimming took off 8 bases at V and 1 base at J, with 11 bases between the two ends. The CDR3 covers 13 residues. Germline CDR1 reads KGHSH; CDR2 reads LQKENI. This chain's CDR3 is CASQPDRNTEAFF. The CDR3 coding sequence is TGTGCCAGCCAACCCGACAGGAACACTGAAGCTTTCTTT.

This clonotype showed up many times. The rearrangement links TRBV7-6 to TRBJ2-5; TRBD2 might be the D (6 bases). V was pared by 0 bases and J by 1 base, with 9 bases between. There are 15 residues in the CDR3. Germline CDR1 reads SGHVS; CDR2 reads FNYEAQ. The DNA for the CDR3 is TGTGCCAGCAGCTTAGCGGTGGAGGGCCAAGAGACCCAGTACTTC. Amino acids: CASSLAVEGQETQYF.

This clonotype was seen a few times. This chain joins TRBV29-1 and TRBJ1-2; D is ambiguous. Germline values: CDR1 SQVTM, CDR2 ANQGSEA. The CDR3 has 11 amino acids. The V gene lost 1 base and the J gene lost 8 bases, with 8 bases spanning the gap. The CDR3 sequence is CSVEAQRGYTF. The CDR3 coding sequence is TGCAGCGTTGAAGCCCAAAGAGGCTACACCTTC.

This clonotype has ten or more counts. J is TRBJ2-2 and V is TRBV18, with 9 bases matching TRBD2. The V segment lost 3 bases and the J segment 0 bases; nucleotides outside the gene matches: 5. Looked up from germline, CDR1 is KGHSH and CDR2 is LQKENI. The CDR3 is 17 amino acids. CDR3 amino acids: CASSPIAGGPNTGELFF. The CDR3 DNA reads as TGTGCCAGCTCACCGATCGCGGGAGGGCCGAACACCGGGGAGCTGTTTTTT.

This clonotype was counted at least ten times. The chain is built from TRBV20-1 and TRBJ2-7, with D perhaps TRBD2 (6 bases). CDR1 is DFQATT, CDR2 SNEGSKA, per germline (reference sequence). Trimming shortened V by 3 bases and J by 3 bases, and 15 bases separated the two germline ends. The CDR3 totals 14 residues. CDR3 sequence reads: CSASPPGGVYEQYF. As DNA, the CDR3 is TGCAGTGCTAGCCCCCCAGGCGGGGTCTACGAGCAGTACTTC.

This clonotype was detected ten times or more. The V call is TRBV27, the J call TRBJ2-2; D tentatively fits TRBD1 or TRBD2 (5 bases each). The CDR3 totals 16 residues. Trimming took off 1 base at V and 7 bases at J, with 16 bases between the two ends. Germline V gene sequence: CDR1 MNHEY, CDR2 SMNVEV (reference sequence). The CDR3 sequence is CASSLFSGRRSGELFF. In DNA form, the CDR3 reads TGTGCCAGCAGTTTATTCTCGGGGCGACGGAGCGGGGAGCTGTTTTTT.

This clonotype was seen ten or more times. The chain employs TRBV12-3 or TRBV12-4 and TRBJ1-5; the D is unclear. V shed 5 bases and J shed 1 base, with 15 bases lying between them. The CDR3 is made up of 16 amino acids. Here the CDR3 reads CASSAAVGESNQPQHF. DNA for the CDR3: TGTGCCAGCAGTGCAGCAGTGGGAGAGAGCAATCAGCCCCAGCATTTT.

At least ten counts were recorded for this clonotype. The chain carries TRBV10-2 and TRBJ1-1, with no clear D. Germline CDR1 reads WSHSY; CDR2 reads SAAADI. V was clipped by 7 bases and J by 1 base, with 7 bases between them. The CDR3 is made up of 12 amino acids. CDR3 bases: TGCGCCAGCATCGGGAGGAACACTGAAGCTTTCTTT. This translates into CASIGRNTEAFF.

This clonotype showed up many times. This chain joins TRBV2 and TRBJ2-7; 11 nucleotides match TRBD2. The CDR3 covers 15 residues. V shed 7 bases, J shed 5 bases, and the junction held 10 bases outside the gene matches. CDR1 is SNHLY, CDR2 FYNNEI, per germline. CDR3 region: CASIPGLAALDEQYF. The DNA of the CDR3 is TGTGCCAGCATACCGGGACTAGCGGCCCTGGACGAGCAGTACTTC. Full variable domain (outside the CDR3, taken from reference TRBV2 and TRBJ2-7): EPEVTQTPSHQVTQMGQEVILRCVPISNHLYFYWYRQILGQKVEFLVSFYNNEISEKSEIFDDQFSVERPDGSNFTLKIRSTKLEDSAMYFCASIPGLAALDEQYFGPGTRLTVT.

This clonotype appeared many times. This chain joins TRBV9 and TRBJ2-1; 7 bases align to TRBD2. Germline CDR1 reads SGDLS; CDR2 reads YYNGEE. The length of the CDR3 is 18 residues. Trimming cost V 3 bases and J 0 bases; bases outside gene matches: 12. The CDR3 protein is CASSAFSLASPSYNEQFF. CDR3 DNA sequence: TGTGCCAGCAGCGCTTTCTCACTAGCGTCCCCCTCCTACAATGAGCAGTTCTTC.